Listed below are T cell receptor beta chains from one sample, sequenced in a study of cytomegalovirus exposure and HLA in healthy donors. Some clones are missing from TCRdb's copy, which holds only in-frame ones; the method was immunoSEQ multiplex PCR. The sample includes about 150,000 clones, about 74% of them seen just once. The source material was PBMCs. These receptors all stem from a woman in her thirties or forties in good health and CMV-seronegative. Each CDR3 is given with its conserved first and last residue. Each record gives: CDR3 protein, V gene, J gene, CDR3 length.

cdr3_aa: CASSLDTGEPRYEQYF; v_call: TRBV13; j_call: TRBJ2-7; cdr3_length: 16
cdr3_aa: CASSLEGVANYGYTF; v_call: TRBV5-1; j_call: TRBJ1-2; cdr3_length: 15
cdr3_aa: CASSYGQSYTF; v_call: TRBV7-2; j_call: TRBJ1-2; cdr3_length: 11
cdr3_aa: CASSLGASGVPQETQYF; v_call: TRBV5-4; j_call: TRBJ2-5; cdr3_length: 17
cdr3_aa: CASSLVKNSPEQYF; v_call: TRBV7-9; j_call: TRBJ2-7; cdr3_length: 14
cdr3_aa: CSVGRGDSNEQFF; v_call: TRBV29-1; j_call: TRBJ2-1; cdr3_length: 13
cdr3_aa: CASQDRRRSGTDTQYF; v_call: TRBV19; j_call: TRBJ2-3; cdr3_length: 16
cdr3_aa: CASSLPPGQSTNEKLFF; v_call: TRBV5-1; j_call: TRBJ1-4; cdr3_length: 17
cdr3_aa: CASSLVVSGLVSGANVLTF; v_call: TRBV28; j_call: TRBJ2-6; cdr3_length: 19
cdr3_aa: CASSFRGEQYF; v_call: TRBV28; j_call: TRBJ2-7; cdr3_length: 11
cdr3_aa: CASSPGTGGEQYF; v_call: TRBV6-1; j_call: TRBJ2-7; cdr3_length: 13
cdr3_aa: CASSERAGGFREQFF; v_call: TRBV2; j_call: TRBJ2-1; cdr3_length: 15
cdr3_aa: CALGDRSTDTQYF; v_call: TRBV28; j_call: TRBJ2-3; cdr3_length: 13